The TCR beta chain described here comes from a study of CD8+ T cells in alopecia areata. The overall study: Treatment of the treated patients consisted of oral tofacitinib, 5 to 10 mg twice daily.

General study results and limits: Relative to normal scalp, lesional scalp, especially alopecia totalis/universalis, showed higher clonality.

Individuals with alopecia areata gave both lesional scalp punch biopsies and peripheral blood for collection. Sequencing relied on a cDNA template that was reverse transcribed from extracted RNA. The data were produced by immunoSEQ multiplex PCR, yet TCRdb's version contains in-frame clones alone and is incomplete. The sample carries about 120,000 clones, roughly two fifths recorded once. A word on this clone: Its antigen is still unknown.

CDR3 size: 15 residues. CDR1 and CDR2 from the germline V gene are SNHLY and FYNNEI. V dropped 7 bases and J dropped 0 bases, with 13 bases sitting between them. The TCR originated in a human donor with alopecia areata. Sequencing was performed on CD4+ T cells sorted from blood. This chain joins TRBV2 and TRBJ1-5; D gene unclear. CDR3 nucleotides: TGTGCCAGCAACTTCGGTGGGTATAGCAATCAGCCCCAGCATTTT. Its protein product is CASNFGGYSNQPQHF.